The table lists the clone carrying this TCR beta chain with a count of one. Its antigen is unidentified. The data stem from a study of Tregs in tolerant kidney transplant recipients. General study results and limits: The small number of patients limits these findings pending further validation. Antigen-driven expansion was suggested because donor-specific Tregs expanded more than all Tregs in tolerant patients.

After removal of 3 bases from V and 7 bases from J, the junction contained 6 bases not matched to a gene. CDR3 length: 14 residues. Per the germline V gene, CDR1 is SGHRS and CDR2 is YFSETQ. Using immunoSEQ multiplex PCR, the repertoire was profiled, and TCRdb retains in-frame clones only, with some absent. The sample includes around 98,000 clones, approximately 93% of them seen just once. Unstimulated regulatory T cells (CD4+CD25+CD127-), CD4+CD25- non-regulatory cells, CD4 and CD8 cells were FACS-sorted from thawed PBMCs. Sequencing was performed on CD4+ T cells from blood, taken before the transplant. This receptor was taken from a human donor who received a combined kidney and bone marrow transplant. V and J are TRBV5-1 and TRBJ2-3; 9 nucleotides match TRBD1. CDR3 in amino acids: CASSWQTGGNTQYF. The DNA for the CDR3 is TGCGCCAGCAGCTGGCAGACAGGGGGTAATACGCAGTATTTT.